The 8 T cell receptor beta chains below come from one sample, sequenced in a study of cytotoxic CD8 clonotypes in ibrutinib-treated CLL. Profiling relied on immunoSEQ multiplex PCR, and the TCRdb table lists in-frame clones only, not all of them. The profile shows about 32,000 clones, 65% to 75% of them singletons. Source: PBMCs, taken at disease progression, from a patient treated with ibrutinib. Receptor source: a human donor with chronic lymphocytic leukemia.

This clone occurred a few times. The J gene is TRBJ1-6, the V gene TRBV27; perhaps TRBD1 as D (5 bases). CDR1 and CDR2 from the germline V gene are MNHEY and SMNVEV (reference sequence). The V gene lost 0 bases and the J gene lost 4 bases, with 13 bases spanning the gap. This CDR3 region has 17 residues. CDR3 sequence: CASSLSGLDGYNSPLHF. For the CDR3, the DNA is TGTGCCAGCAGTTTATCGGGGCTTGACGGATATAATTCACCCCTCCACTTT.

The chain combines TRBV6-1 with TRBJ1-2; no definite D call. Trimming stripped 8 bases from V and 7 bases from J, with 17 bases between. CDR1 MNHNS and CDR2 SASEGT come from the germline V gene. The CDR3 runs to 13 residues. CDR3 residues: CASVGGISGGYTF. The DNA of the CDR3 is TGTGCCAGCGTCGGTGGTATTAGTGGTGGCTACACCTTC.

The chain employs TRBV27 and TRBJ1-5; TRBD1 is a possible D gene (6 bases). With 2 bases removed from V and 5 bases from J, the gap between germline ends came to 19 bases. Per germline, CDR1 MNHEY and CDR2 SMNVEV (reference sequence). The CDR3 consists of 17 residues. The CDR3 nucleotides are TGTGCCAGCAGTTTAGGGGGGCCGGGGTTAAGGGATCAGCCCCAGCATTTT. Residues: CASSLGGPGLRDQPQHF.

The chain carries TRBV10-2 and TRBJ2-2; D is uncertain. Between the trimmed V and J ends, which lost 2 bases and 0 bases, there was a span of 10 bases. Germline CDR1 reads WSHSY; CDR2 reads SAAADI. The CDR3 loop spans 16 amino acids. The chain's CDR3 is CASSEVGGANTGELFF. CDR3 bases: TGCGCCAGCAGTGAGGTCGGTGGGGCGAACACCGGGGAGCTGTTTTTT.

This clone has a single count. The chain combines TRBV6-5 with TRBJ2-5, with TRBD2 matching over 7 bases. This CDR3 has 14 residues. CDR1 MNHEY and CDR2 SVGAGI come from the germline V gene. The V gene end was trimmed by 6 bases and the J gene end by 2 bases; junction bases not matched to a gene: 6. CDR3 nucleotide sequence: TGTGCCAGCAGGCCCGCCGGGGGGCAAGAGACCCAGTACTTC. Protein sequence: CASRPAGGQETQYF.

This clone has just a few counts. The chain uses TRBV27 and TRBJ2-7; possible D gene TRBD1, 5 bases. CDR1 and CDR2 from the germline V gene are MNHEY and SMNVEV (reference sequence). This CDR3 spans 18 amino acids. The V gene lost 0 bases and the J gene lost 1 base, with 19 bases spanning the gap. CDR3: CASSLSSPVGANSYEQYF. The CDR3 nucleotides are TGTGCCAGCAGTTTATCGAGCCCGGTAGGGGCAAATTCCTACGAGCAGTACTTC.

This clone is categorized as medium-sized (0.01 to 0.1%). The rearrangement joins TRBV2 to TRBJ1-6; no clear D gene. Germline CDR1 and CDR2: SNHLY and FYNNEI. This CDR3 comprises 12 residues. Trimming shortened V by 5 bases and J by 7 bases, and 6 bases separated the two germline ends. CDR3 sequence reads: CASSNVNSPLHF. In DNA form, the CDR3 reads TGTGCCAGCAGTAACGTGAATTCACCCCTCCACTTT.

The V and J genes are TRBV2 and TRBJ2-3; 9 positions match TRBD2. Germline CDR1 and CDR2: SNHLY and FYNNEI. V gave up 10 bases and J gave up 7 bases; unmatched junction bases: 9. The CDR3 length is 13 residues. CDR3 coding DNA: TGTGCCACCGGCGGCGGGGGGGCGAATACGCAGTATTTT. Translating it yields CATGGGGANTQYF. Full variable domain (outside the CDR3, taken from reference TRBV2 and TRBJ2-3): EPEVTQTPSHQVTQMGQEVILRCVPISNHLYFYWYRQILGQKVEFLVSFYNNEISEKSEIFDDQFSVERPDGSNFTLKIRSTKLEDSAMYFCATGGGGANTQYFGPGTRLTVL.